This T cell receptor beta chain appears in the sequencing data of a study of shared clonotypes between healthy human individuals. Between the trimmed V and J ends, which lost 3 bases and 1 base, there was a span of 6 bases. This CDR3 is 13 amino acids long. CDR1 is MNHNS, CDR2 SASEGT, per germline. Generated by immunoSEQ multiplex PCR, the TCRdb table keeps only in-frame clones and is missing some. The repertoire consists of fewer than 400,000 clones, with approximately 79% occurring once and the leading ten covering approximately 10%. The V and J genes are TRBV6-1 and TRBJ1-2; D unclear. The source is a man aged 25-45 years in good health. Sequenced sample: memory CD4+ T cells sorted from blood. Subset given: CD45RA-negative fraction. The CDR3: CASSETHNYGYTF. The CDR3 nucleotides read TGTGCCAGCAGTGAGACACATAACTATGGCTACACCTTC.